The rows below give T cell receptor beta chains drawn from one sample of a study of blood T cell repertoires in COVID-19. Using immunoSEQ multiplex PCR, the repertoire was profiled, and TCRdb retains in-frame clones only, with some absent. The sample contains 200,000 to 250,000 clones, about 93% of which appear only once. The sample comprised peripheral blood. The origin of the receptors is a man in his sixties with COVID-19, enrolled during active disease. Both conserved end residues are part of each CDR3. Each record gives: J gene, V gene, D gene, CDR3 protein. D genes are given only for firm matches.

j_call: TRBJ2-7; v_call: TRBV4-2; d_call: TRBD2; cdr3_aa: CASSQPTSGPFEQYF
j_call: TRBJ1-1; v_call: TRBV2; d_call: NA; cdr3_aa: CASSERQAYTEAFF
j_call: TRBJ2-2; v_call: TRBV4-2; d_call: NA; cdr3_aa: CASSQDHRAVPPGELFF
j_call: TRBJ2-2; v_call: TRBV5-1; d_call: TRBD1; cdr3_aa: CASSTQGAGPGELFF
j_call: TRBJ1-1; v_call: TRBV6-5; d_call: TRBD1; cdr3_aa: CASRVPGTGGNEAFF
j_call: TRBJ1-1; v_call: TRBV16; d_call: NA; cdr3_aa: CASSLPPPGTSEAFF
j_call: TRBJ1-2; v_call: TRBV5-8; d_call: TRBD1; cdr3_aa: CASSPRTGSGGYTF
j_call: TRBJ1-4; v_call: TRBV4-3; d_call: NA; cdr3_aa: CASSRETRNEKLFF
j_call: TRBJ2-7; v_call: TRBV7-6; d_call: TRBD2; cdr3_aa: CASSLGAGGPGEQYF
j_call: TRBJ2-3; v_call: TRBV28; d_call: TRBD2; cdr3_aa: CASSFPLGTSGRATDTQYF